These T cell receptor beta chains were read from a single sample in a study of CD8 T cells in ankylosing spondylitis. Each CDR3 protein gets one entry after TCRdb re-called the 5' RACE reads with MiXCR. The sample lists 150,000 to 200,000 distinct CDR3 sequences, about a third seen once, with approximately 6% in the top ten. Sequencing was performed on synovial fluid, either unsorted or a sorted T cell fraction (not recorded which). Every receptor here comes from a male donor with ankylosing spondylitis. Both conserved end residues are part of each CDR3. D genes are given only for firm matches. Not all rows give a size; the values are once, few, many and, for expanded clones, a class.

TRBJ2-1,TRBD2,-,TRBV20-1,CSARVGTSGRATRSYNEQFF,TGCAGTGCTAGAGTCGGGACTAGCGGGAGGGCCACGAGGTCCTACAATGAGCAGTTCTTC
TRBJ2-1,-,once,TRBV11-2,CASSPPLRAVPNEQFF,TGTGCCAGCAGCCCCCCTCTCAGGGCAGTCCCCAATGAGCAGTTCTTC
TRBJ2-4,-,-,TRBV14,CASSQLAKNIQYF,TGTGCCAGCAGCCAACTGGCAAAAAACATTCAGTACTTC
TRBJ2-2,-,-,TRBV6-1,CASRAGPNTGELFF,TGTGCCAGCAGGGCCGGGCCCAACACCGGGGAGCTGTTTTTT
TRBJ2-2,-,few,TRBV7-9,CASSLGTGFYTGELFF,TGTGCCAGCAGCTTAGGTACCGGGTTCTACACCGGGGAGCTGTTTTTT
TRBJ2-1,TRBD1,few,TRBV11-2,CASSISTAGGNEQFF,TGTGCCAGCAGCATATCGACAGCAGGGGGAAATGAGCAGTTCTTC
TRBJ2-7,TRBD1,-,TRBV3-1,CASSQVDRGIYEQYF,TGTGCCAGCAGCCAAGTGGACAGGGGGATCTACGAGCAGTACTTC
TRBJ1-1,TRBD1,many,TRBV5-6,CASSLGWQGAPTFF,TGTGCCAGCAGCTTGGGGTGGCAGGGGGCGCCGACTTTCTTT
TRBJ1-1,-,-,TRBV4-1,CASSQGDANTEAFF,TGCGCCAGCAGCCAAGGGGACGCTAACACTGAAGCTTTCTTT
TRBJ2-1,TRBD2,many,TRBV2,CASSEALRLAGVRNEQFF,TGTGCCAGCAGTGAAGCGCTTCGGCTAGCGGGAGTCAGGAATGAGCAGTTCTTC
TRBJ1-5,-,-,TRBV9,CASSVAPNQPQHF,TGTGCCAGCAGCGTAGCCCCGAATCAGCCCCAGCATTTT
TRBJ2-1,TRBD2,-,TRBV13,CASSLLGTSIYEQFF,TGTGCCAGCAGCCTCCTGGGGACTAGCATCTATGAGCAGTTCTTC
TRBJ1-3,-,-,TRBV3-1,CASSQIGRTSGNTIYF,TGTGCCAGCAGCCAAATCGGCAGAACCTCTGGAAACACCATATATTTT
TRBJ1-1,TRBD1,few,TRBV20-1,CSARALRDRTYHTEAFF,TGCAGTGCTAGAGCACTAAGGGACAGAACCTACCACACTGAAGCTTTCTTT
TRBJ2-1,-,few,TRBV7-6,CASSPLAQSSYNEQFF,TGTGCCAGCAGCCCTCTGGCGCAAAGCTCCTACAATGAGCAGTTCTTC
TRBJ2-7,-,-,TRBV20-1,CSASGESYEQYF,TGCAGTGCTAGCGGCGAGTCCTACGAGCAGTACTTC
TRBJ2-7,TRBD2,once,TRBV14,CASSQPAGGRYEQYF,TGTGCCAGCAGCCAACCGGCGGGGGGGCGATACGAGCAGTACTTC
TRBJ2-1,-,-,TRBV30,CAWSNRREQFF,TGTGCCTGGAGTAACCGCAGGGAGCAGTTCTTC
TRBJ1-1,-,-,TRBV12-3/TRBV12-4,CASSLGLRAFF,TGTGCCAGCAGCCTTGGGCTTCGAGCTTTCTTT
TRBJ1-5,-,-,TRBV6-1,CASKVGGGGQPQHF,TGTGCCAGCAAGGTTGGGGGGGGCGGGCAGCCCCAGCATTTT
TRBJ1-5,TRBD1,-,TRBV3-1,CASSFGTGFQPQHF,TGTGCCAGCAGCTTTGGGACAGGGTTTCAGCCCCAGCATTTT
TRBJ2-4,TRBD2,-,TRBV27,CASSPGGLAVLAKNIQYF,TGTGCCAGCAGTCCGGGGGGACTAGCGGTTCTAGCCAAAAACATTCAGTACTTC
TRBJ1-2,-,many,TRBV7-2,CASSPTGGTNYGYTF,TGTGCCAGCAGCCCCACCGGGGGTACGAACTATGGCTACACCTTC
TRBJ1-2,-,few,TRBV2,CASSEGVYGYTF,TGTGCCAGCAGTGAAGGGGTCTATGGCTACACCTTC
TRBJ1-2,TRBD1,-,TRBV7-9,CASSDPVSGGYGYTF,TGTGCCAGCAGCGACCCCGTTTCAGGGGGCTATGGCTACACCTTC
TRBJ2-3,-,few,TRBV5-1,CASSSTPASTDTQYF,TGCGCCAGCAGCTCAACACCCGCTAGCACAGATACGCAGTATTTT
TRBJ2-2,-,-,TRBV2,CASSVSNTGELFF,TGTGCCAGCAGTGTTAGCAACACCGGGGAGCTGTTTTTT
TRBJ1-3,-,few,TRBV3-1,CASSQWDNSGNTIYF,TGTGCCAGCAGCCAATGGGACAACTCTGGAAACACCATATATTTT
TRBJ2-7,-,-,TRBV12-3/TRBV12-4,CASSLGATGYEQYF,TGTGCCAGCAGTTTAGGGGCAACCGGTTACGAGCAGTACTTC
TRBJ2-1,-,-,TRBV24-1,CATNGGRIAGNNEQFF,TGTGCCACCAATGGTGGGAGAATTGCGGGAAACAATGAGCAGTTCTTC
TRBJ2-1,-,few,TRBV12-3/TRBV12-4,CASSKGSSAYNEQFF,TGTGCCAGCAGTAAGGGATCCAGTGCCTACAATGAGCAGTTCTTC
TRBJ2-7,TRBD2,-,TRBV4-1,CASSPSLAGPTYEQYF,TGCGCCAGCAGCCCGTCCTTAGCGGGGCCTACCTACGAGCAGTACTTC
TRBJ2-2,-,few,TRBV5-6,CASSSKNDPRRLFF,TGTGCCAGCAGCTCGAAAAACGACCCCAGGCGGCTGTTTTTT
TRBJ2-1,-,few,TRBV29-1,CSVEWAGDEQFF,TGCAGCGTTGAATGGGCCGGCGATGAGCAGTTCTTC
TRBJ2-7,-,-,TRBV11-2,CASSLLWESAYEQYF,TGTGCCAGCAGCTTACTGTGGGAGTCGGCCTACGAGCAGTACTTC
TRBJ2-7,TRBD2,-,TRBV20-1,CSAGTSVSYEQYF,TGCAGTGCCGGGACTAGCGTCTCCTACGAGCAGTACTTC
TRBJ2-5,TRBD1,-,TRBV9,CASSVGVDRPYQETQYF,TGTGCCAGCAGCGTAGGAGTGGACAGGCCGTACCAAGAGACCCAGTACTTC
TRBJ1-6,-,few,TRBV20-1,CSARDRHYNSPLHF,TGCAGTGCTAGAGATCGGCATTATAATTCACCCCTCCACTTT
TRBJ1-4,-,many,TRBV30,CACWGRTEKLFF,TGTGCCTGCTGGGGGAGAACTGAAAAACTGTTTTTT
TRBJ1-2,-,-,TRBV20-1,CSARRGNYGYTF,TGCAGTGCTAGACGGGGTAACTATGGCTACACCTTC
TRBJ1-5,TRBD1,few,TRBV4-3,CASSQGLQGARSNQPQHF,TGCGCCAGCAGCCAAGGGCTACAGGGGGCGAGAAGCAATCAGCCCCAGCATTTT
TRBJ2-1,-,-,TRBV10-2,CASSGKGGLTNEQFF,TGCGCCAGCAGTGGTAAGGGGGGCCTTACGAATGAGCAGTTCTTC
TRBJ2-3,TRBD2,few,TRBV9,CASSVGVSGADTQYF,TGTGCCAGCAGCGTAGGGGTTAGCGGGGCAGATACGCAGTATTTT
TRBJ2-2,-,many,TRBV4-1,CASSQAGLDTGELFF,TGCGCCAGCAGCCAAGCAGGGTTGGACACCGGGGAGCTGTTTTTT
TRBJ1-2,-,few,TRBV11-3,CASSPGRLYGYTF,TGTGCCAGCAGCCCGGGACGCCTCTATGGCTACACCTTC
TRBJ1-5,-,once,TRBV7-8,CASSLGFSGQPRNQPQHF,TGTGCCAGCAGCTTAGGATTCTCAGGACAACCACGTAATCAGCCCCAGCATTTT
TRBJ1-1,-,many,TRBV2,CASTPGLNTEAFF,TGTGCCAGCACCCCGGGACTCAACACTGAAGCTTTCTTT
TRBJ2-3,-,-,TRBV11-3,CASSLGSTRTDTQYF,TGTGCCAGCAGCTTAGGATCGACTAGGACAGATACGCAGTATTTT
TRBJ2-3,TRBD2,-,TRBV20-1,CSAGMREVGRDTQYF,TGCAGTGCGGGAATGCGGGAGGTGGGGCGGGATACGCAGTATTTT
TRBJ1-1,-,few,TRBV2,CASSFYSSEAFF,TGTGCCAGCAGTTTTTACAGCTCTGAAGCTTTCTTT
TRBJ1-5,-,few,TRBV20-1,CSARDRTYSNQPQHF,TGCAGTGCTCGAGACAGGACATATAGCAATCAGCCCCAGCATTTT
TRBJ2-3,-,few,TRBV3-1,CASSQDLRQAEDTQYF,TGTGCCAGCAGCCAAGATCTTCGGCAGGCTGAAGATACGCAGTATTTT
TRBJ1-4,-,-,TRBV11-3,CASSALGLPNEKLFF,TGTGCCAGCAGCGCCCTGGGGCTGCCGAATGAAAAACTGTTTTTT
TRBJ1-6,-,few,TRBV9,CASSVEGQLNSPLHF,TGTGCCAGCAGCGTAGAGGGGCAGCTTAATTCACCCCTCCACTTT
TRBJ2-7,TRBD2,-,TRBV30,CAWTSGGLSSYEQYF,TGTGCCTGGACTAGCGGGGGCCTTAGCTCCTACGAGCAGTACTTC
TRBJ2-2,-,-,TRBV5-1,CASTGAGTGELFF,TGCGCCAGCACGGGGGCGGGCACCGGGGAGCTGTTTTTT